These 20 T cell receptor beta chains originate from one sample sequenced in a study of T cells after somatic rescue of genetic block. Using immunoSEQ multiplex PCR, the repertoire was profiled, and TCRdb retains in-frame clones only, with some absent. The sample shows 88,000 or so clones, 70% to 90% of them seen only once. The sequencing input was peripheral blood mononuclear cells (PBMCs). These receptors came from a woman aged 18-29 years.

This rearrangement joins TRBV28 to TRBJ2-7, with D hard to call. Per germline, CDR1 MDHEN and CDR2 SYDVKM. Trimming cost V 5 bases and J 3 bases, with 5 bases left between them. This CDR3 spans 11 amino acids. The CDR3 DNA sequence: TGTGCCAGCAGTCCCCACTACGAGCAGTACTTC. Translating gives CASSPHYEQYF.

This chain connects TRBV30 to TRBJ1-2; D not certain. V shed 0 bases and J shed 5 bases, with 10 bases lying between them. From germline, CDR1 is GTSNPN and CDR2 SVGIG (reference sequence). This CDR3 contains 13 residues. CDR3 sequence reads: CAWSVFDGYGYTF. CDR3 bases: TGTGCCTGGAGTGTGTTCGACGGATATGGCTACACCTTC.

V and J are TRBV6-6 and TRBJ1-2; D is unresolved. Germline V lookup: CDR1 MNHNY, CDR2 SVGAGI (reference sequence). V lost 6 bases and J lost 1, with 9 bases in between. The CDR3 is made up of 13 amino acids. The CDR3 coding sequence is TGTGCCAGCAGACCCGGAGGTAACTATGGCTACACCTTC. Its translation: CASRPGGNYGYTF.

As DNA, the CDR3 is TGTGCCAGCAGCCCTAGCGGGGACTATACACCCTCCTACGAGCAGTACTTC. Encoded protein: CASSPSGDYTPSYEQYF. The chain couples TRBV9 to TRBJ2-7, with 9 bases that match TRBD2. V was clipped by 4 bases and J by 0 bases; unmatched bases: 11. CDR1 is SGDLS and CDR2 is YYNGEE in the germline V gene. The CDR3 is 17 amino acids.

V usage is TRBV2 and J usage is TRBJ2-5, with 8 positions matching TRBD2. The J call may not be correct, given that the DNA end is closer to TRBJ2-7. CDR3 length: 12 amino acids. Germline CDR1 SNHLY, CDR2 FYNNEI. The CDR3 DNA is TGTGCCAGCTCGGGGGGGCCCTACGAGCAGTACTTC. It encodes CASSGGPYEQYF.

This rearrangement joins TRBV5-1 to TRBJ2-7, with D tentatively TRBD1 (5 bases). Trimming pared 4 bases from V and 2 bases from J, leaving 16 bases between. Germline-derived CDR1 and CDR2 are SGHRS and YFSETQ. The CDR3 runs to 15 residues. CDR3 region: CASSPGHGRTYEQYF. The CDR3 region has the DNA TGCGCCAGCAGCCCTGGACACGGACGGACCTACGAGCAGTACTTC.

The chain is built from TRBV6-4 and TRBJ1-1, with no clear D. The CDR3 contains 13 residues. Germline lookup yields CDR1 MRHNA and CDR2 SNTAGT. V was clipped by 3 bases and J by 5 bases, with 10 bases between them. This CDR3 is CASSEEGRTEAFF. DNA of the CDR3: TGTGCCAGCAGTGAAGAGGGCCGGACTGAAGCTTTCTTT.

V and J are TRBV5-8 and TRBJ2-1; D is undetermined. Germline CDR1 reads SGHTS; CDR2 reads YDEGEE. The CDR3 is 16 amino acids. The germline V and J ends were trimmed by 0 bases and 2 bases, with 12 bases remaining between them. The CDR3 loop is CASSLAVSVPYNEQFF. Here the CDR3 DNA reads TGTGCCAGCAGCTTGGCCGTGAGCGTACCCTACAATGAGCAGTTCTTC.

For the CDR3, the DNA is TGTGCCAGCAGCGTAGCTGGGCTAGCAGGCCACGAGCAGTACTTC. Translation: CASSVAGLAGHEQYF. The chain combines TRBV9 with TRBJ2-7; a possible D gene is TRBD2 (5 bases). The CDR3 runs to 15 residues. Trimming cost V 0 bases and J 5 bases, with 15 bases left between them. The germline CDR1 and CDR2 sequences are SGDLS and YYNGEE.

V is TRBV4-2 and J is TRBJ2-7; tentative D call: TRBD1 (5 bases). Germline-derived CDR1 and CDR2 are LGHNA and YNFKEQ. The CDR3 length is 15 residues. The germline V and J ends were trimmed by 2 bases and 6 bases, with 17 bases remaining between them. CDR3 residues: CASSQSHRQDGEQYF. The CDR3 DNA reads as TGTGCCAGCAGCCAATCTCACAGGCAGGATGGCGAGCAGTACTTC.

This clone has just one count. V is TRBV9 and J is TRBJ2-6; D gene uncertain. The CDR3 is 16 amino acids. The V end lost 0 bases, the J end lost 1 base, and 8 bases lay between the germline ends. The germline V gene has CDR1 SGDLS and CDR2 YYNGEE. The CDR3 nucleotides are TGTGCCAGCAGCGTAGTTGGCGGTTCTGGGGCCAACGTCCTGACTTTC. The encoded protein is CASSVVGGSGANVLTF.

The CDR3 region is CAIEQGRGTEAFF. The CDR3 DNA sequence: TGTGCCATCGAACAGGGGAGGGGAACTGAAGCTTTCTTT. This chain links TRBV10-3 with TRBJ1-1; 7 bases align to TRBD1. Germline CDR1 ENHRY, CDR2 SYGVKD. The CDR3 spans 13 residues. V was clipped by 8 bases and J by 5 bases; unmatched bases: 8.

The chain has TRBV9 and TRBJ1-1; a possible D gene is TRBD1 (5 bases). The germline V gene has CDR1 SGDLS and CDR2 YYNGEE. The CDR3 length is 14 residues. Deletions cut 1 base from V and 5 bases from J, with 12 bases between. The CDR3 reads CASSVRGGGTEAFF. The CDR3 nucleotides read TGTGCCAGCAGCGTACGGGGTGGGGGGACTGAAGCTTTCTTT.

V and J are TRBV5-1 and TRBJ1-1; D is uncertain. V shed 2 bases and J shed 4 bases, with 9 bases lying between them. Germline-derived CDR1 and CDR2 are SGHRS and YFSETQ. The CDR3 runs 13 residues. CDR3 amino acids: CASSFRGGTEAFF. CDR3 DNA: TGCGCCAGCAGCTTCCGTGGAGGCACTGAAGCTTTCTTT.

The rearrangement joins TRBV14 to TRBJ2-1; possible D gene TRBD1, 6 bases. In germline, CDR1 is SGHDN, CDR2 FVKESK. V lost 1 base to trimming and J lost 4 bases, with 8 bases between them. The CDR3 sequence is 14 residues long. CDR3 residues: CASSQADSYNEQFF. CDR3 nucleotides: TGTGCCAGCAGCCAAGCGGACAGTTACAATGAGCAGTTCTTC.

This chain connects TRBV28 to TRBJ1-4, with TRBD1 matching 7 bases. Germline CDR1 reads MDHEN; CDR2 reads SYDVKM. The length of the CDR3 is 14 residues. J was trimmed by 3 bases and V by 8 bases; bases with no gene match: 6. CDR3 in amino acids: CASLEGTANEKLFF. The CDR3 DNA reads as TGTGCCAGCCTCGAGGGGACAGCTAATGAAAAACTGTTTTTT.

There are a few counts of this clone. This sequence joins TRBV28 and TRBJ2-5, with TRBD1 matching 10 bases. Germline V lookup: CDR1 MDHEN, CDR2 SYDVKM. V lost 6 bases and J lost 5; bases outside the gene matches: 12. This CDR3 comprises 16 residues. CDR3 protein: CASSLGQGIDGETQYF. For the CDR3, the DNA is TGTGCCAGCAGCCTGGGACAGGGGATAGATGGGGAGACCCAGTACTTC.

The chain recombines TRBV7-3 with TRBJ2-2; 9 positions match TRBD2. CDR1 SGHTA and CDR2 FQGTGA come from the germline V gene. The junction had 7 bases not matched to a gene; V was cut back by 5 bases and J by 0 bases. CDR3 length equals 17 residues. In DNA, the CDR3 is TGTGCCAGCAGCCCCCGTGGGACTAGCACGAACACCGGGGAGCTGTTTTTT. It codes for CASSPRGTSTNTGELFF.

The CDR3 sequence: CASSPTGGSDMSYTF. Here the CDR3 DNA reads TGTGCCAGCAGCCCAACAGGGGGGTCGGATATGAGCTACACCTTC. The chain recombines TRBV7-3 with TRBJ1-2; 8 positions match TRBD1. The ends lost 5 bases at V and 9 bases at J; junction bases unmatched: 14. This CDR3 comprises 15 residues. Germline lookup yields CDR1 SGHTA and CDR2 FQGTGA. Combining the CDR3 with reference TRBV7-3 and TRBJ1-2 gives the whole variable domain GAGVSQTPSNKVTEKGKYVELRCDPISGHTALYWYRQSLGQGPEFLIYFQGTGAADDSGLPNDRFFAVRPEGSVSTLKIQRTERGDSAVYLCASSPTGGSDMSYTFGSGTRLTVV.

The CDR3 loop reads CASSPDRALAKNIQYF. CDR3 in DNA: TGTGCCAGCAGCCCAGACAGAGCTTTAGCCAAAAACATTCAGTACTTC. V and J are TRBV7-2 and TRBJ2-4, with D tentatively TRBD1 (5 bases). V lost 5 bases to trimming and J lost 0 bases, with 14 bases between them. This CDR3 is built from 16 residues. In germline, CDR1 is SGHTA, CDR2 FQGNSA. The full variable domain, its missing parts supplied by reference TRBV7-2 and TRBJ2-4, is GAGVSQSPSNKVTEKGKDVELRCDPISGHTALYWYRQSLGQGLEFLIYFQGNSAPDKSGLPSDRFSAERTGGSVSTLTIQRTQQEDSAVYLCASSPDRALAKNIQYFGAGTRLSVL.